The 23 T cell receptor beta chains listed next were all sequenced from one sample in a study of T cells after yellow fever vaccination. Each CDR3 protein is one row after TCRdb ran MiXCR on the 5' RACE reads. The sample contains hundreds of thousands of distinct CDR3 sequences, approximately 3.9% of which appear only once. The sequencing here drew on PBMCs, taken on the day of the yellow fever booster vaccination. Receptor source: a man younger than 30 who received the YFV17D yellow fever vaccine.

Many counts were recorded for this clonotype. The chain links TRBV7-2 to TRBJ2-1, with unresolved D. The CDR3 loop spans 15 amino acids. The germline V and J ends were trimmed by 2 bases and 0 bases, with 8 bases remaining between them. Germline values: CDR1 SGHTA, CDR2 FQGNSA. The DNA for the CDR3 is TGTGCCAGCAGCTTATTCGAGAGCTCCTACAATGAGCAGTTCTTC. It encodes CASSLFESSYNEQFF.

This clonotype was detected a few times. V usage is TRBV4-3 and J usage is TRBJ2-5; D may be TRBD1 (6 bases). From germline, CDR1 is LGHNA and CDR2 YSLEER. The CDR3 consists of 15 residues. V lost 1 base, J lost 1 base, and 10 bases lay in between. CDR3 DNA sequence: TGCGCCAGCAGCCAAGGGGTGGGGGCCCAAGAGACCCAGTACTTC. It specifies CASSQGVGAQETQYF.

V and J are TRBV7-2 and TRBJ1-2; the D gene is possibly TRBD1 (6 bases). V lost 5 bases and J 4 bases, leaving 14 bases between the germline ends. Per the germline V gene, CDR1 is SGHTA and CDR2 is FQGNSA. This CDR3 has 14 residues. CDR3: CASSRPGGGYGYTF. CDR3 sequence (DNA): TGTGCCAGCAGCCGTCCCGGGGGCGGCTATGGCTACACCTTC.

This clonotype appeared a few times. A junction boundary mismatches the germline segment, possibly from a read error. V gene TRBV5-1 combines with J gene TRBJ2-6; D gene ambiguous. From germline, CDR1 is SGHRS and CDR2 YFSETQ. CDR3 size: 15 residues. This chain's CDR3 is CASSLIESGANVLTF. The CDR3 coding sequence is TGCGCCAGTAGCTTGATTGAGTCCGGGGCCAACGTCCTGACTTTC.

This clonotype has more than one count but fewer than ten. This rearrangement joins TRBV5-1 to TRBJ1-6, with D unclear. Looked up from germline, CDR1 is SGHRS and CDR2 is YFSETQ. V was trimmed by 4 bases and J by 0 bases, leaving 8 bases between them. The length of the CDR3 is 15 residues. CDR3 protein: CASSRTSSYNSPLHF. CDR3 sequence (DNA): TGCGCCAGCAGCAGGACGAGCTCCTATAATTCACCCCTCCACTTT.

In its sample, this clonotype was seen many times. The rearrangement links TRBV6-2 or TRBV6-3 to TRBJ2-7; D may be TRBD1 or TRBD2 (5 bases each). This CDR3 spans 15 amino acids. Trimming took off 4 bases at V and 1 base at J, with 14 bases between the two ends. Germline assignment: CDR1 MNHEY and CDR2 SVGEGT. CDR3 sequence reads: CASSSPGPKSYEQYF. CDR3 sequence (DNA): TGTGCCAGCAGTTCCCCGGGACCCAAGTCCTACGAGCAGTACTTC.

V is TRBV5-1 and J is TRBJ2-7; weak D call: TRBD1 (6 bases). Germline V gene sequence: CDR1 SGHRS, CDR2 YFSETQ. The germline V and J ends were trimmed by 4 bases and 4 bases, with 18 bases remaining between them. This CDR3 comprises 15 residues. The CDR3 sequence is CASSPIYQDSYEQYF. CDR3 bases: TGCGCCAGCAGCCCGATCTACCAGGACAGTTACGAGCAGTACTTC.

This clonotype has a count of ten or more. This sequence joins TRBV19 and TRBJ1-1; 10 bases fit TRBD1. In germline, CDR1 is LNHDA, CDR2 SQIVND (reference sequence). V lost 8 bases, J lost 5 bases, and 5 bases stayed unmatched. The CDR3 is 13 amino acids. The CDR3 here is CASGDRGTTEAFF. Here the CDR3 DNA reads TGTGCCAGTGGGGACAGGGGAACAACTGAAGCTTTCTTT.

This clonotype came up many times. V and J are TRBV11-2 and TRBJ2-5, with a possible D match to TRBD2 (5 bases). Germline CDR1 and CDR2: SGHAT and FQNNGV. CDR3 size: 15 residues. Trimming removed 4 bases at V and 4 bases at J, with 16 bases between. The CDR3 loop is CASSSSPGSGETQYF. The CDR3 DNA reads as TGTGCCAGCAGCTCTAGCCCGGGGTCTGGAGAGACCCAGTACTTC.

V is TRBV28 and J is TRBJ2-7, with D perhaps matching TRBD1 (6 bases). This CDR3 has 16 amino acids. CDR1 is MDHEN, CDR2 SYDVKM, per germline. Trimming pared 10 bases from V and 0 bases from J, leaving 22 bases between. This CDR3 is CATLDRKRFSSYEQYV. For the CDR3, the DNA is TGTGCCACCCTGGACAGAAAACGCTTTAGCTCCTACGAGCAGTACGTC.

The sample holds a few counts of this clonotype. This chain uses TRBV7-2 with TRBJ2-3; D gene uncertain. This CDR3 region has 14 residues. Germline V gene sequence: CDR1 SGHTA, CDR2 FQGNSA. V dropped 5 bases and J dropped 0 bases, with 9 bases sitting between them. The CDR3 nucleotides are TGTGCCAGCAGCCGAGATAAGAGCACAGATACGCAGTATTTT. Its translation is CASSRDKSTDTQYF.

The gene calls are TRBV7-2 and TRBJ1-4; a possible D gene is TRBD1 (5 bases). Trimming removed 4 bases from V and 0 bases from J, with 9 bases in between. The CDR3 consists of 15 residues. The germline CDR1 and CDR2 sequences are SGHTA and FQGNSA. The CDR3 DNA follows: TGTGCCAGCAGCTCCGACAGCACAACTAATGAAAAACTGTTTTTT. This translates into CASSSDSTTNEKLFF.

This clonotype occurred many times. V usage is TRBV7-8 and J usage is TRBJ1-1; maybe TRBD1 (6 bases). CDR1 and CDR2 (germline): SGHVS, FQNEAQ. This CDR3 is built from 17 residues. Trimming took off 5 bases at V and 4 bases at J, with 23 bases between the two ends. The CDR3 DNA follows: TGTGCCAGCAGCGACAGCAGGGGTCCACCGCGGGCCACTGAAGCTTTCTTT. Amino acid sequence: CASSDSRGPPRATEAFF.

This clonotype was picked up a small number of times. The chain links TRBV2 to TRBJ1-1, with D tentatively TRBD1 (5 bases). Looked up from germline, CDR1 is SNHLY and CDR2 is FYNNEI. The CDR3 sequence is 13 residues long. Between the trimmed V and J ends, which lost 5 bases and 6 bases, there was a span of 13 bases. The CDR3 DNA sequence: TGTGCCAGCAGTTTAAAGGGGCCCCCTGAAGCTTTCTTT. The encoded protein is CASSLKGPPEAFF.

The CDR3 protein is CAIRGGPTDTQYF. CDR3 in DNA: TGTGCCATCCGAGGGGGACCCACAGATACGCAGTATTTT. V is TRBV10-3 and J is TRBJ2-3; TRBD1 might be the D (6 bases). The CDR3 runs 13 residues. Between the trimmed V and J ends, which lost 8 bases and 2 bases, there was a span of 11 bases. In germline, CDR1 is ENHRY, CDR2 SYGVKD.

V usage is TRBV10-3 and J usage is TRBJ2-1; 16 nucleotides match TRBD2. This CDR3 region has 18 residues. The J segment lost 3 bases and the V segment lost 4 bases, leaving 6 bases of the junction unmatched. Per the germline V gene, CDR1 is ENHRY and CDR2 is SYGVKD. The CDR3 region has the DNA TGTGCCATCAGTGGGGGGACTAGCGGGGGGGCACGCTACAATGAGCAGTTCTTC. It translates to CAISGGTSGGARYNEQFF.

This clonotype was recorded many times. V and J are TRBV7-6 and TRBJ2-5; D is undetermined. Between the trimmed V and J ends, which lost 5 bases and 6 bases, there was a span of 7 bases. Germline CDR1 and CDR2: SGHVS and FNYEAQ. CDR3 length equals 11 residues. The CDR3 nucleotides are TGTGCCAGCAGCCCTGCCCAGACCCAGTACTTC. Encoded protein: CASSPAQTQYF.

At least ten counts were recorded for this clonotype. The chain links TRBV5-5 to TRBJ1-1, with D possibly TRBD1 on 5 matching bases. The V and J ends lost 5 bases and 4 bases respectively, with 18 bases between them. The CDR3 totals 15 residues. Germline CDR1 is SGHKS and CDR2 is YYEKEE (reference sequence). The CDR3 region has the DNA TGTGCCAGCAGTTATGGCCCGACTGGGGGCACTGAAGCTTTCTTT. It codes for CASSYGPTGGTEAFF.

In this sample, this clonotype turned up many times. The J gene is TRBJ2-5, the V gene TRBV9, with D possibly TRBD2 on 6 matching bases. Germline V lookup: CDR1 SGDLS, CDR2 YYNGEE. Trimming took 3 bases from V and 2 from J, leaving 11 bases between them. The CDR3 is 14 residues long. The CDR3 bases are TGTGCCAGCAGCGCAGAGGGACTTCAAGAGACCCAGTACTTC. This encodes CASSAEGLQETQYF.

This chain connects TRBV18 to TRBJ2-5; possibly TRBD1 or TRBD2 for D (6 bases each). V shed 2 bases and J shed 5 bases, with 18 bases lying between them. CDR3 size: 16 residues. Germline loops: CDR1 KGHSH, CDR2 LQKENI. The chain's CDR3 is CASSPTGPGGRETQYF. In DNA, the CDR3 is TGTGCCAGCTCACCAACGGGCCCCGGGGGCCGGGAGACCCAGTACTTC.

This clonotype was seen repeatedly, ten times or more. This chain uses TRBV15 with TRBJ2-7; D is ambiguous. This CDR3 spans 13 amino acids. V was trimmed by 3 bases and J by 2 bases, leaving 8 bases between them. The germline CDR1 and CDR2 sequences are LNHNV and YYDKDF (reference sequence). This CDR3 is CATSSGRAYEQYF. In DNA, the CDR3 is TGTGCCACCAGCAGTGGCAGAGCCTACGAGCAGTACTTC.

This chain uses TRBV19 with TRBJ1-2; unclear D gene. Trimming cost V 3 bases and J 7 bases, with 9 bases left between them. Germline assignment: CDR1 LNHDA and CDR2 SQIVND (reference sequence). The CDR3 spans 12 residues. The CDR3 spells CASSIKGFGYTF. CDR3 DNA: TGTGCCAGTAGTATCAAGGGATTTGGCTACACCTTC. Full variable domain (missing parts from reference TRBV19 and TRBJ1-2): DGGITQSPKYLFRKEGQNVTLSCEQNLNHDAMYWYRQDPGQGLRLIYYSQIVNDFQKGDIAEGYSVSREKKESFPLTVTSAQKNPTAFYLCASSIKGFGYTFGSGTRLTVV.

This clonotype was counted ten times or more. This chain links TRBV12-3 or TRBV12-4 with TRBJ1-1; 10 bases align to TRBD1. Unmatched junction bases numbered 8, after V lost 6 bases and J lost 4 bases. This CDR3 region has 15 residues. CDR3 nucleotides: TGTGCCAGCAGACCAGGACAGGGGGTGGGCACTGAAGCTTTCTTT. Translation gives CASRPGQGVGTEAFF.